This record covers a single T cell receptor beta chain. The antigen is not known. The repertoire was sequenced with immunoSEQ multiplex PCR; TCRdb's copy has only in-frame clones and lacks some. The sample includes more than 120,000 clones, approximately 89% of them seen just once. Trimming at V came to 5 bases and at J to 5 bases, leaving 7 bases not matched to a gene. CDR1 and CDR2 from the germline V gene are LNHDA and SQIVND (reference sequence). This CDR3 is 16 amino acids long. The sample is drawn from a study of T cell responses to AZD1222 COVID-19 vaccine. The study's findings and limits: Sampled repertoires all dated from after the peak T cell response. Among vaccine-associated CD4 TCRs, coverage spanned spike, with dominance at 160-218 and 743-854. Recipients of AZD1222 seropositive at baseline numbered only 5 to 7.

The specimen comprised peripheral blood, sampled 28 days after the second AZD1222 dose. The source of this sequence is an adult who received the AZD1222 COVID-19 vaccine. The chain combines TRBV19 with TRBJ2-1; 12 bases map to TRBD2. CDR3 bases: TGTGCCAGTAGTCGCTCGACTAGCGGGAGACACAATGAGCAGTTCTTC. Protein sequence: CASSRSTSGRHNEQFF.